A selection of T cell receptor beta chains follows, all from one sample in a study of cytomegalovirus exposure and HLA in healthy donors. Only in-frame clones appear in the TCRdb table, and some are missing; sequencing was by immunoSEQ multiplex PCR. This table has approximately 44,000 clones, about 88% appearing once. The sample taken for sequencing was PBMCs. These receptors all stem from a woman aged 25 to 45 in good health and CMV-seronegative. Each CDR3 is given with its conserved first and last residue. The order of the fields is clone size, V gene, J gene, D gene, CDR3 DNA, CDR3 protein. The D gene is left open where the match is weak. A row's size may be missing; if present it is once, few, many or a size class.

.,TRBV7-2,TRBJ1-4,.,TGTGCCAGCAGCCGAAAAGACAGGAATGAAAAACTGTTTTTT,CASSRKDRNEKLFF
.,TRBV15,TRBJ2-5,.,TGTGCCACCAGCAGAGATAGGCCTGCGGGGACCCAGTACTTC,CATSRDRPAGTQYF
.,TRBV18,TRBJ2-1,TRBD2,TGTGCCAGCTCACCCGGACTAGCGGGAGTTTATAGTGAGCAGTTCTTC,CASSPGLAGVYSEQFF
.,TRBV5-4,TRBJ2-6,.,TGTGCCAGCAGCTTGGGAGTTTACTCTGGGGCCAACGTCCTGACTTTC,CASSLGVYSGANVLTF
.,TRBV5-1,TRBJ1-2,TRBD1,TGCGCCAGCAGCCCCGGGACAGGGCAATATGGCTACACCTTC,CASSPGTGQYGYTF
.,TRBV28,TRBJ1-4,TRBD1,TGTGCCAGCAAGACAGGGGGCGCCCCAGCGGCTAATGAAAAACTGTTTTTT,CASKTGGAPAANEKLFF
.,TRBV6-5,TRBJ2-3,.,TGTGCCAGCAGGCGGGACCCAGCGGATACGCAGTATTTT,CASRRDPADTQYF
.,TRBV6-1,TRBJ2-3,TRBD1,TGTGCCAGCAGTACCTCAGGGGGAGATACGCAGTATTTT,CASSTSGGDTQYF
.,TRBV4-3,TRBJ1-1,.,TGCGCCAGCAGTTTTAGACTGGTTACTGAAGCTTTCTTT,CASSFRLVTEAFF
.,TRBV5-1,TRBJ2-2,TRBD1,TGCGCCAGCAGCTTGGGTTTTGGACAGGGGGCTACCGGGGAGCTGTTTTTT,CASSLGFGQGATGELFF
.,TRBV29-1,TRBJ1-3,.,TGCAGCGCCTCGGGGGGGAGAGGAAACACCATATATTTT,CSASGGRGNTIYF
.,TRBV9,TRBJ2-3,.,TGTGCCAGCAGCGCCCCGGCCGGGGATACGCAGTATTTT,CASSAPAGDTQYF
.,TRBV30,TRBJ2-4,.,TGTGCCTGGAGCCCGAGACTAGGAGACATTCAGTACTTC,CAWSPRLGDIQYF
.,TRBV29-1,TRBJ2-7,TRBD1,TGCAGCGTACACGGACAGGGGGCCGAGCAGTACTTC,CSVHGQGAEQYF
.,TRBV6-1,TRBJ2-4,.,TGTGCCAGCAGTGAATATGTTCCCGCCAAAAACATTCAGTACTTC,CASSEYVPAKNIQYF
.,TRBV2,TRBJ2-7,.,TGTGCCAGCACCTTCGACGGGATCTCCTACGAGCAGTACTTC,CASTFDGISYEQYF
.,TRBV9,TRBJ2-1,.,.,CASSVGHGTGPFF
.,TRBV29-1,TRBJ1-3,TRBD1,TGCAGCGTTAGAGGACAGGGTAACACCATATATTTT,CSVRGQGNTIYF
.,TRBV7-2,TRBJ2-2,.,TGTGCCAGCAGCTTATTGGGGCTCACCGGGGAGCTGTTTTTT,CASSLLGLTGELFF
.,TRBV4-1,TRBJ1-1,.,TGCGCCAGCAGCCACCGAGACAGGAACACTGAAGCTTTCTTT,CASSHRDRNTEAFF
.,TRBV27,TRBJ2-1,TRBD2,TGTGCCACCAAACTAGCGGGAGGCAATGAGCAGTTCTTC,CATKLAGGNEQFF
.,TRBV2,TRBJ2-1,.,TGTGCCAGCAGTTCTTTAGCGGTAACAGGGTTCTTC,CASSSLAVTGFF
.,TRBV6-1,TRBJ2-3,.,TGTGCCAGCAGTGAAATTCGGGGGACCACAGATACGCAGTATTTT,CASSEIRGTTDTQYF
.,TRBV25-1,TRBJ2-7,TRBD1,TGTGCCAGCAGTGCACAGGGGCTCGAGCAGTACTTC,CASSAQGLEQYF
.,TRBV30,TRBJ2-1,TRBD2,TGTGCCTGGAGTAAACTAGCGGGAGGGCCATTTCAGTTCTTC,CAWSKLAGGPFQFF
.,TRBV30,TRBJ1-2,.,TGTGCCTGGAGTGTTGAGAGGGCCTATGGCTACACCTTC,CAWSVERAYGYTF
.,TRBV2,TRBJ2-1,.,TGTGCCAGCAGTGTGAGTGAGTCCTACAATGAGCAGTTCTTC,CASSVSESYNEQFF
.,TRBV5-4,TRBJ1-4,.,TGTGCCAGCAGCTTCGCGAGGGAAAAACTGTTTTTT,CASSFAREKLFF
.,TRBV4-1,TRBJ1-2,.,TGCGCCAGCAGCCAAGGAGTTCAGGTTGACTATGGCTACACCTTC,CASSQGVQVDYGYTF
.,TRBV6-6,TRBJ1-2,.,TGTGCCAGCAGTTACTCGAGGGTCAGCCTAGATGGCTACACCTTC,CASSYSRVSLDGYTF
.,TRBV30,TRBJ2-1,.,TGTGCCTGGAGTCTTAGCTCCTACAATGAGCAGTTCTTC,CAWSLSSYNEQFF
.,TRBV28,TRBJ2-1,TRBD2,TGTGCCAGCGGGACAGGGACTAGCGGGAGCTCCCACAATGAGCAGTTCTTC,CASGTGTSGSSHNEQFF
.,TRBV10-2,TRBJ2-7,.,TGCGCCAGCAGCCTGGACCCCCAGGGCTACGAGCAGTACTTC,CASSLDPQGYEQYF
.,TRBV27,TRBJ2-1,TRBD1,TGTGCCACCTCCCTAGGTACAGGGGCGGAGCAGTTCTTC,CATSLGTGAEQFF
.,TRBV4-3,TRBJ1-3,TRBD1,TGCGCCAGCAGCCAAGGACGGACAGGGAGAATTGGAAACACCATATATTTT,CASSQGRTGRIGNTIYF
once,TRBV7-6,TRBJ2-3,.,TGTGCCAGCAGCCCCGTGGGGCAGTCTGGCACAGATACGCAGTATTTT,CASSPVGQSGTDTQYF
.,TRBV6-5,TRBJ2-1,.,TGTGCCAGCAGCTACGCGGGTGACGGGGGCAATGAGCAGTTCTTC,CASSYAGDGGNEQFF
.,TRBV6-5,TRBJ1-5,.,TGTGCCAGCAGGTCCGGGAATTCAAATCAGCCCCAGCATTTT,CASRSGNSNQPQHF
.,TRBV7-9,TRBJ2-1,.,TGTGCCAGCAGCTTAGAGCTAGCGGAGCAGTTCTTC,CASSLELAEQFF
.,TRBV2,TRBJ2-3,.,TGTGCCAGCAGTCGGGGCGGGACGGCAGATACGCAGTATTTT,CASSRGGTADTQYF
.,TRBV29-1,TRBJ1-1,.,TGCAGCGTTACAGGGCCCATGAACACTGAAGCTTTCTTT,CSVTGPMNTEAFF
.,TRBV13,TRBJ2-1,TRBD2,TGTGCCAGCAGCCCATTCCCCCGACTAGCGGGGATGAATGAGCAGTTCTTC,CASSPFPRLAGMNEQFF
once,TRBV28,TRBJ2-1,TRBD2,TGTGCCAGCGGGGGACTAGCTGGGTACAATGAGCAGTTCTTC,CASGGLAGYNEQFF
.,TRBV19,TRBJ2-6,TRBD1,TGTGCCAGCGACAGGGTTTCCGGGGCCAACGTCCTGACTTTC,CASDRVSGANVLTF
.,TRBV5-1,TRBJ2-1,TRBD2,TGCGCCAGCAGCCCCTCAGCGGGAGGGCACAATGAGCAGTTCTTC,CASSPSAGGHNEQFF
.,TRBV27,TRBJ2-6,.,TGTGCCAGCAGTCCCCTTTTTAAGGGGGCTGGGGCCAACGTCCTGACTTTC,CASSPLFKGAGANVLTF
.,TRBV5-1,TRBJ2-2,TRBD2,TGCGCCAGCAGCCCTTTTGCGGGAGGGGGCACCGGGGAGCTGTTTTTT,CASSPFAGGGTGELFF
.,TRBV5-6,TRBJ2-1,TRBD1,TGTGCCAGCAGCTCGAGGGACAGGGCCTACAATGAGCAGTTCTTC,CASSSRDRAYNEQFF
.,TRBV2,TRBJ1-5,.,TGTGCCAGCGGAACGCGGGACGTCAATCAGCCCCAGCATTTT,CASGTRDVNQPQHF
.,TRBV6-6,TRBJ1-2,TRBD1,TGTGCCAGCAGTTTGGACAGGGCGGATGGCTACACCTTC,CASSLDRADGYTF
.,TRBV7-2,TRBJ2-1,TRBD2,TGTGCCAGCAACCACCTCTTGGGAGCGGGGGCGGGGCATGAGCAGTTCTTC,CASNHLLGAGAGHEQFF
.,TRBV6-5,TRBJ2-5,TRBD1,TGTGCCAGCAGTTACGAAGGACAGGGGCTGGAGACCCAGTACTTC,CASSYEGQGLETQYF
.,TRBV12-5,TRBJ2-2,.,TGTGCTAGTGGTTTGGTACGTACGGCAGGGGTAGGCACCGGGGAGCTGTTTTTT,CASGLVRTAGVGTGELFF
.,TRBV28,TRBJ2-1,.,TGTGCCAGCAGCCGTATTAATGAGCAGTTCTTC,CASSRINEQFF
.,TRBV6-6,TRBJ1-2,.,TGTGCCAGCAGTTACGTACAGACTGGCTACACCTTC,CASSYVQTGYTF